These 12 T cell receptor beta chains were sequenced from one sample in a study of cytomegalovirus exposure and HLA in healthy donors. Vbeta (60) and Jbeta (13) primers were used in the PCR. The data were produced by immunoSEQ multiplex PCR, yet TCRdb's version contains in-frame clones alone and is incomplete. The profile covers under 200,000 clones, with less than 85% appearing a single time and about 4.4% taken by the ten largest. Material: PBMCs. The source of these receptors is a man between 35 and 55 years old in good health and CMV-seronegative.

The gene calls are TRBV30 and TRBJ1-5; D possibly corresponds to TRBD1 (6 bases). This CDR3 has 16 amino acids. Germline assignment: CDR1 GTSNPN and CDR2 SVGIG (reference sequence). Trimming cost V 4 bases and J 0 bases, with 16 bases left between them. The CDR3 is CAWKTPGTLSNQPQHF. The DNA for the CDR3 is TGTGCCTGGAAAACCCCCGGGACACTTAGCAATCAGCCCCAGCATTTT.

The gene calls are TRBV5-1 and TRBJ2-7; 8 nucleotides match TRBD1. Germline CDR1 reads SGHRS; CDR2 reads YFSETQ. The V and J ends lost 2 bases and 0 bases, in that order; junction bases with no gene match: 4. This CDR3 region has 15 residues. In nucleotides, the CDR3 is TGCGCCAGCAGCTTAAGACAGGGGTCCTCCTACGAGCAGTACTTC. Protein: CASSLRQGSSYEQYF.

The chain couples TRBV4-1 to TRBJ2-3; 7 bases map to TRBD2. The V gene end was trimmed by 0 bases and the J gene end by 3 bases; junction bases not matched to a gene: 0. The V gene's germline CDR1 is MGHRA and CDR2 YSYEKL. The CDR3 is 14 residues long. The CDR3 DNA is TGCGCCAGCAGCCAAGATAGCGGGACAGATACGCAGTATTTT. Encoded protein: CASSQDSGTDTQYF.

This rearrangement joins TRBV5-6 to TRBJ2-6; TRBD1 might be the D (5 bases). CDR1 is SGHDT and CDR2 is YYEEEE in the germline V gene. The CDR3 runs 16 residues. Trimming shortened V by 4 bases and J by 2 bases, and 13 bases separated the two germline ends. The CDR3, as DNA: TGTGCCAGCAGCCCGGGCAGGGTGGCTGGGGCCAACGTCCTGACTTTC. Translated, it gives CASSPGRVAGANVLTF.

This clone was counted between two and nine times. This chain's CDR3 is CASSRGQNTEAFF. The CDR3 DNA is TGCGCCAGCAGTAGGGGACAGAACACTGAAGCTTTCTTT. The chain couples TRBV5-1 to TRBJ1-1; D perhaps matches TRBD1 (6 bases). Trimming cost V 5 bases and J 1 base, with 9 bases left between them. The CDR3 has 13 residues. Germline V lookup: CDR1 SGHRS, CDR2 YFSETQ.

The CDR3 loop reads CASSRQPGGPDSPLHF. The CDR3, as DNA: TGTGCCAGCAGCCGACAACCGGGGGGCCCCGATTCACCCCTCCACTTT. This rearrangement joins TRBV9 to TRBJ1-6, with a weak D call TRBD1 (6 bases). Trimming removed 4 bases at V and 8 bases at J, with 19 bases between. This CDR3 region has 16 residues. Germline V gene lookup returns CDR1 SGDLS and CDR2 YYNGEE. The complete variable domain, with remaining parts taken from reference TRBV9 and TRBJ1-6, reads DSGVTQTPKHLITATGQRVTLRCSPRSGDLSVYWYQQSLDQGLQFLIQYYNGEERAKGNILERFSAQQFPDLHSELNLSSLELGDSALYFCASSRQPGGPDSPLHFGNGTRLTVT.

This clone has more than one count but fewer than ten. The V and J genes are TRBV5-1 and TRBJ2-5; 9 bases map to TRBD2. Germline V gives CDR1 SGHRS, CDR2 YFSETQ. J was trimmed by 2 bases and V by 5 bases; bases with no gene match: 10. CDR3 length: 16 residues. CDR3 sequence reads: CASRLSGGGDQETQYF. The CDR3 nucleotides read TGCGCCAGCAGACTTTCTGGCGGGGGGGATCAAGAGACCCAGTACTTC. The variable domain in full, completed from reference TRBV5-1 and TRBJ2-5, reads KAGVTQTPRYLIKTRGQQVTLSCSPISGHRSVSWYQQTPGQGLQFLFEYFSETQRNKGNFPGRFSGRQFSNSRSEMNVSTLELGDSALYLCASRLSGGGDQETQYFGPGTRLLVL.

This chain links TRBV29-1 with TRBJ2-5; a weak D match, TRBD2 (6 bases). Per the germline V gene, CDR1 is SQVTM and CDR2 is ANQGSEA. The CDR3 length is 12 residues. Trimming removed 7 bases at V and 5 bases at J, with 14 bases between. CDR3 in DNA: TGCAGCGGGCTAGCGACGACGGAGACCCAGTACTTC. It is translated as CSGLATTETQYF.

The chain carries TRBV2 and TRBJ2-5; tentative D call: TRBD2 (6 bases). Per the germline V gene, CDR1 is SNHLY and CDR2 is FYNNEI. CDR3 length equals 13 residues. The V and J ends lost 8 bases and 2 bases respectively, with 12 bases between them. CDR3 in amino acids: CASGPGVQETQYF. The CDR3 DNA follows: TGTGCCAGCGGTCCGGGGGTGCAAGAGACCCAGTACTTC.

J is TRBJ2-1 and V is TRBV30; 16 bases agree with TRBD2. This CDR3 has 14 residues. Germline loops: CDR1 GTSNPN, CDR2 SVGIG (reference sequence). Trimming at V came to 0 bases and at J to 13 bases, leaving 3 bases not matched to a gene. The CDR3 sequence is CAWSVGTSGGAQFF. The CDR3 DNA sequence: TGTGCCTGGAGTGTCGGGACTAGCGGGGGGGCCCAGTTCTTC.

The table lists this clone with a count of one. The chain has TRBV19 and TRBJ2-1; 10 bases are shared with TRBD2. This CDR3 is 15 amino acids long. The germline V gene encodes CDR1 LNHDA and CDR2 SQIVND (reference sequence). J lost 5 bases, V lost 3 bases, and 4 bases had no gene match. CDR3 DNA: TGTGCCAGTAGTATGGCTAGCGGGGGTAACAATGAGCAGTTCTTC. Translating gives CASSMASGGNNEQFF.

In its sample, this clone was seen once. Here the CDR3 reads CASARRGGGINTQYF. As DNA, the CDR3 is TGTGCCAGCGCACGAAGGGGGGGCGGGATAAATACGCAGTATTTT. V usage is TRBV2 and J usage is TRBJ2-3; D may be TRBD2 (7 bases). Germline loops: CDR1 SNHLY, CDR2 FYNNEI. Trimming took 8 bases from V and 7 from J, leaving 22 bases between them. The CDR3 loop spans 15 amino acids. Variable domain in full (rest from reference TRBV2 and TRBJ2-3): EPEVTQTPSHQVTQMGQEVILRCVPISNHLYFYWYRQILGQKVEFLVSFYNNEISEKSEIFDDQFSVERPDGSNFTLKIRSTKLEDSAMYFCASARRGGGINTQYFGPGTRLTVL.